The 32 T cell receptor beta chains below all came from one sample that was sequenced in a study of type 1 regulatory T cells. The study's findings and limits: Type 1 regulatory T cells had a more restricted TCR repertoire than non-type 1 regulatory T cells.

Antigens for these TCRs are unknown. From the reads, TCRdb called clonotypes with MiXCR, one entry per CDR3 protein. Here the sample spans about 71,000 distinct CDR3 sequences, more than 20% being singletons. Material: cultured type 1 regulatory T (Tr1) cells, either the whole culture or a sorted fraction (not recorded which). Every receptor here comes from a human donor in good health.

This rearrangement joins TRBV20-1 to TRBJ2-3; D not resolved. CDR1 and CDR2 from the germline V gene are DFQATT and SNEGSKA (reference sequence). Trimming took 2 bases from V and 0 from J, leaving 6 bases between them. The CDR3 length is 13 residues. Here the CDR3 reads CSARQPSTDTQYF. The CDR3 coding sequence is TGCAGTGCTAGACAGCCTAGCACAGATACGCAGTATTTT.

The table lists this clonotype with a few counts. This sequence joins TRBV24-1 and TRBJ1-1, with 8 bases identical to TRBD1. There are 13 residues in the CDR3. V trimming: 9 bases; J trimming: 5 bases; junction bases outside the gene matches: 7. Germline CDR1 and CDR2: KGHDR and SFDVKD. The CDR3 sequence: CATATGVSTEAFF. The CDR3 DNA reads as TGTGCCACCGCGACAGGGGTATCGACTGAAGCTTTCTTT.

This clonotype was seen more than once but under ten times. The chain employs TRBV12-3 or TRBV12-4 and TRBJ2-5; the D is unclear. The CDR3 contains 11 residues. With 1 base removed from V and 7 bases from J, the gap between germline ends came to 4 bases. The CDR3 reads CASSLGGTQYF. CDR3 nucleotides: TGTGCCAGCAGTTTAGGTGGGACCCAGTACTTC.

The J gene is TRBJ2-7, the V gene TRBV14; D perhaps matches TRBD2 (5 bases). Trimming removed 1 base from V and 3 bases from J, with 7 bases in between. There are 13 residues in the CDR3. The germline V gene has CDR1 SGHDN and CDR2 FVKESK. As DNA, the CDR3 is TGTGCCAGCAGCCAAGTAGGGAGCTACGAGCAGTACTTC. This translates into CASSQVGSYEQYF.

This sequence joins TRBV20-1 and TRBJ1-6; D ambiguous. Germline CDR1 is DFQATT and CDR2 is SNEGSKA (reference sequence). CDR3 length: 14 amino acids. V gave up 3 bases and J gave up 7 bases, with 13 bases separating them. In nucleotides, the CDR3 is TGCAGTGCTAGTAATCCGGGGTGGAATTCACCCCTCCACTTT. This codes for CSASNPGWNSPLHF.

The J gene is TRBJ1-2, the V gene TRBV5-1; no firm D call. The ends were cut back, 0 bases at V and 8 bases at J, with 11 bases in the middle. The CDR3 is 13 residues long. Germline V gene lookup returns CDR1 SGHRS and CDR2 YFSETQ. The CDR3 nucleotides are TGCGCCAGCAGCTTGGGGCCACGGAGAGGCTACACCTTC. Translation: CASSLGPRRGYTF.

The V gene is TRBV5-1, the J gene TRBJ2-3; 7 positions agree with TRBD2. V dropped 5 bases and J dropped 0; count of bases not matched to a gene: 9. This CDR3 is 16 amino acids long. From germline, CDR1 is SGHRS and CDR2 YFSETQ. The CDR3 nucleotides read TGCGCCAGCAGTCAAGAAGCGGGGTTTAGCACAGATACGCAGTATTTT. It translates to CASSQEAGFSTDTQYF.

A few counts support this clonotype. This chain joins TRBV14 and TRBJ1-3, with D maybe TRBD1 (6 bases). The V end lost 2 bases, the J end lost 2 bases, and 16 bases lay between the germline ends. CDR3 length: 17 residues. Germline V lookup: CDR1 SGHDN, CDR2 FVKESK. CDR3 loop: CASSQFTGGAAGNTIYF. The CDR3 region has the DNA TGTGCCAGCAGCCAATTTACGGGGGGCGCGGCTGGAAACACCATATATTTT.

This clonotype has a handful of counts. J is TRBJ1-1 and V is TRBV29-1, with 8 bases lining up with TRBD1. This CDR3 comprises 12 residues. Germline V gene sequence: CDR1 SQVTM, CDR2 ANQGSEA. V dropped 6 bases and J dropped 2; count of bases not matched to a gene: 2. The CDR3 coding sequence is TGCAGCGTCACAGGGGGAAACACTGAAGCTTTCTTT. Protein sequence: CSVTGGNTEAFF.

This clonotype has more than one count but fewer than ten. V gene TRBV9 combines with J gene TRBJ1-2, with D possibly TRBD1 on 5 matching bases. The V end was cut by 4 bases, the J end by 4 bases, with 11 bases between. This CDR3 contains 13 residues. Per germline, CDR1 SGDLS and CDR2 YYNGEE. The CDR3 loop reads CASSTDSSYGYTF. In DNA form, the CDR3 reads TGTGCCAGCAGCACCGACAGCAGCTATGGCTACACCTTC. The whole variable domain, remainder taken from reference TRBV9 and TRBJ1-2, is DSGVTQTPKHLITATGQRVTLRCSPRSGDLSVYWYQQSLDQGLQFLIQYYNGEERAKGNILERFSAQQFPDLHSELNLSSLELGDSALYFCASSTDSSYGYTFGSGTRLTVV.

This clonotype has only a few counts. CDR3 nucleotides: TGTGCCAGCAGTTCTAGGATCTATGGCTACACCTTC. Protein: CASSSRIYGYTF. The chain is built from TRBV6-2 or TRBV6-3 and TRBJ1-2, with D unclear. The CDR3 spans 12 residues. Trimming removed 4 bases from V and 4 bases from J, with 7 bases in between. Germline CDR1 is MNHEY and CDR2 is SVGEGT.

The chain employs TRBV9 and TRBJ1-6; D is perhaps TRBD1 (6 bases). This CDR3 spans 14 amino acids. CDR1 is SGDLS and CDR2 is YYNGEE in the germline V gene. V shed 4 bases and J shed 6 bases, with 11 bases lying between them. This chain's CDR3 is CASSPGQTNSPLHF. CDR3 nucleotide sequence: TGTGCCAGCAGCCCCGGACAGACTAATTCACCCCTCCACTTT.

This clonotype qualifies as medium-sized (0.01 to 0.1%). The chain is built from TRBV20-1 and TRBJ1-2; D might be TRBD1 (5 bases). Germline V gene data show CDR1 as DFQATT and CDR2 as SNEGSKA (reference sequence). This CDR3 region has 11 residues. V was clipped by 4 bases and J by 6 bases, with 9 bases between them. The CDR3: CSAIGANGYTF. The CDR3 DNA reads TGCAGTGCTATCGGGGCAAATGGCTACACCTTC.

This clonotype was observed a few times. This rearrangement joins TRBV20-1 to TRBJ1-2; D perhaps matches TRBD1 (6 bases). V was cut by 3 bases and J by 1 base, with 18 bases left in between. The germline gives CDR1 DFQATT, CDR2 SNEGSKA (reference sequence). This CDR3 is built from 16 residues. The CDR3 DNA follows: TGCAGTGCTAGGGGGTTGACAGGACGTAATAACTATGGCTACACCTTC. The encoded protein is CSARGLTGRNNYGYTF.

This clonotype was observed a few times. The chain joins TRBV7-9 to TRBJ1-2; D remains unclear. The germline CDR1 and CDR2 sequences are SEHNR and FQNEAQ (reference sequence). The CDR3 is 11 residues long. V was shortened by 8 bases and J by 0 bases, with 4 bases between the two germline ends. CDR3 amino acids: CASGTNYGYTF. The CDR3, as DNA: TGTGCCAGCGGGACTAACTATGGCTACACCTTC. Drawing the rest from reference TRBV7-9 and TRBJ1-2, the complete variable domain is DTGVSQNPRHKITKRGQNVTFRCDPISEHNRLYWYRQTLGQGPEFLTYFQNEAQLEKSRLLSDRFSAERPKGSFSTLEIQRTEQGDSAMYLCASGTNYGYTFGSGTRLTVV.

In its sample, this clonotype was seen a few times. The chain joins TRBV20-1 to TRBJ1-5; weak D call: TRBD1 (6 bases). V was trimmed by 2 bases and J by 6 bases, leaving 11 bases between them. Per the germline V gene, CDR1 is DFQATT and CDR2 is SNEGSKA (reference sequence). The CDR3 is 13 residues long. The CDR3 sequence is CSARTGLSQPQHF. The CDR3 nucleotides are TGCAGTGCTAGAACAGGGTTGAGTCAGCCCCAGCATTTT.

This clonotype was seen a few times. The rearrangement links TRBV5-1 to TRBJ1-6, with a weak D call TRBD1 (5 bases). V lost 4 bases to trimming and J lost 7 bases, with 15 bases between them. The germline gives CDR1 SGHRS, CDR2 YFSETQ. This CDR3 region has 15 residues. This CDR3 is CASSGTGRLNSPLHF. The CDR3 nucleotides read TGCGCCAGCAGCGGAACGGGACGGTTGAATTCACCCCTCCACTTT.

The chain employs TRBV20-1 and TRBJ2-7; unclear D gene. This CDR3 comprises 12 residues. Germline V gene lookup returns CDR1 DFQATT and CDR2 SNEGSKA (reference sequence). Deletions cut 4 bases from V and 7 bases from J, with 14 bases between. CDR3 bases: TGCAGTGCTAAGCTAGGATGGGGTGAGCAGTACTTC. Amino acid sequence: CSAKLGWGEQYF.

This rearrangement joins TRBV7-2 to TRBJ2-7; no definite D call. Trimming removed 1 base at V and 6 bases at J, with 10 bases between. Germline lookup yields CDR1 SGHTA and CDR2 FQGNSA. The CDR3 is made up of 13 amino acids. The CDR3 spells CASSLGGRREQYF. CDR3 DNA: TGTGCCAGCAGCTTAGGTGGTCGTCGCGAGCAGTACTTC.

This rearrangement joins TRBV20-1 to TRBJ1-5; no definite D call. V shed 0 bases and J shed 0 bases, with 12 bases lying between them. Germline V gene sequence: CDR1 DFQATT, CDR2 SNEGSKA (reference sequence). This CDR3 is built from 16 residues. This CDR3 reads CSARDHGPYSNQPQHF. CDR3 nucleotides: TGCAGTGCTAGAGATCACGGGCCTTATAGCAATCAGCCCCAGCATTTT.

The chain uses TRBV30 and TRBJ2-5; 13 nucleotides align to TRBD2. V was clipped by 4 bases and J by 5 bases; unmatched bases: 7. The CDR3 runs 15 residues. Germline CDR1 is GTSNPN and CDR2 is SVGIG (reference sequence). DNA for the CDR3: TGTGCCTGGACCCGAGGACTAGCGGGAGTCGAGACCCAGTACTTC. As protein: CAWTRGLAGVETQYF.

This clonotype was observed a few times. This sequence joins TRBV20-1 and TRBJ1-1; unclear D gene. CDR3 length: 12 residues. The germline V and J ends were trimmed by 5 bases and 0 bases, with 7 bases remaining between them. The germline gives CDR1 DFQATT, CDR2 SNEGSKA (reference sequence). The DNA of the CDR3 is TGCAGTGCTTTACGGGTGAACACTGAAGCTTTCTTT. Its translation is CSALRVNTEAFF.

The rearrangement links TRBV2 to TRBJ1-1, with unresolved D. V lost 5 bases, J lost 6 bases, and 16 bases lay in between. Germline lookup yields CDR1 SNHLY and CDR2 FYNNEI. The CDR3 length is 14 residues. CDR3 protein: CASSPLIGTSEAFF. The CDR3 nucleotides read TGTGCCAGCAGTCCACTCATCGGTACATCTGAAGCTTTCTTT.

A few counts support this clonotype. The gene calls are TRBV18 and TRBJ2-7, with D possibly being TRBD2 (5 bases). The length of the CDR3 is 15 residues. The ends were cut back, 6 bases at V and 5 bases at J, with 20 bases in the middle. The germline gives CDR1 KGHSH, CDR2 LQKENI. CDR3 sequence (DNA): TGTGCCAGCTCTCTACTCCGGGTGGGGAGCAACGAGCAGTACTTC. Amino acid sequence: CASSLLRVGSNEQYF. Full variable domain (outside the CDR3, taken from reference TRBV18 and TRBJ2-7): NAGVMQNPRHLVRRRGQEARLRCSPMKGHSHVYWYRQLPEEGLKFMVYLQKENIIDESGMPKERFSAEFPKEGPSILRIQQVVRGDSAAYFCASSLLRVGSNEQYFGPGTRLTVT.

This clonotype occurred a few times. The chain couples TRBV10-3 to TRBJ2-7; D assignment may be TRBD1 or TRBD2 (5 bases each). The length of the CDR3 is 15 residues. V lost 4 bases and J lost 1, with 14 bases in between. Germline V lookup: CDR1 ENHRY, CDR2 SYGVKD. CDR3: CAISVRDVSSYEQYF. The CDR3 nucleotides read TGTGCCATCAGTGTGAGGGACGTTAGTTCCTACGAGCAGTACTTC.

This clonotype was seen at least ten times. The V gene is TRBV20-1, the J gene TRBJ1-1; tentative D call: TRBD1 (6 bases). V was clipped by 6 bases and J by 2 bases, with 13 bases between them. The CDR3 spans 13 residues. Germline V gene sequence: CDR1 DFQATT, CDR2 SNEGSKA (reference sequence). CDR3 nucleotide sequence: TGCAGTGCCAGGGGAGGGCCCAACACTGAAGCTTTCTTT. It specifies CSARGGPNTEAFF.

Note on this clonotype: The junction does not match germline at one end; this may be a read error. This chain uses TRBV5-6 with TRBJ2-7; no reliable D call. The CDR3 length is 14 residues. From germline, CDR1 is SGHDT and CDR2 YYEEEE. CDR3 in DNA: TGCGCCAGCAGCTTGCAGTCCTTTACCTACGAGCAGTACTTC. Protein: CASSLQSFTYEQYF. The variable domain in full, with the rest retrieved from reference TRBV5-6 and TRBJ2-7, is DAGVTQSPTHLIKTRGQQVTLRCSPKSGHDTVSWYQQALGQGPQFIFQYYEEEERQRGNFPDRFSGHQFPNYSSELNVNALLLGDSALYLCASSLQSFTYEQYFGPGTRLTVT.

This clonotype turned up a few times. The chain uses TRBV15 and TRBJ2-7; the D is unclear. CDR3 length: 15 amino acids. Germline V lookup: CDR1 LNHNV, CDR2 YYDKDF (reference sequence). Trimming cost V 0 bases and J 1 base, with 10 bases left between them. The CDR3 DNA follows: TGTGCCACCAGCAGAGATCCCGGACCGTCCTACGAGCAGTACTTC. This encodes CATSRDPGPSYEQYF. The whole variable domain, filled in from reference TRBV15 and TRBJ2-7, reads DAMVIQNPRYQVTQFGKPVTLSCSQTLNHNVMYWYQQKSSQAPKLLFHYYDKDFNNEADTPDNFQSRRPNTSFCFLDIRSPGLGDTAMYLCATSRDPGPSYEQYFGPGTRLTVT.

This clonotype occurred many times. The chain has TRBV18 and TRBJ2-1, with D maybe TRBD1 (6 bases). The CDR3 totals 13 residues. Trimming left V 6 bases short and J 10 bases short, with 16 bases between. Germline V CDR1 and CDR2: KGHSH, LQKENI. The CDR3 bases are TGTGCCAGCTCCCCAAGAGCGCAGGGGGAGCAGTTCTTC. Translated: CASSPRAQGEQFF.

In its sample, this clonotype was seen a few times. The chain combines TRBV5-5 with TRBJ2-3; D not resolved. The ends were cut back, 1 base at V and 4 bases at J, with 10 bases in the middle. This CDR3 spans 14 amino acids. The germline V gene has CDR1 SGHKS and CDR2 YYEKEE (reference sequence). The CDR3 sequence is CASSLYQLSDTQYF. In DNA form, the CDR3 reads TGTGCCAGCAGCTTGTACCAGCTCTCAGATACGCAGTATTTT.

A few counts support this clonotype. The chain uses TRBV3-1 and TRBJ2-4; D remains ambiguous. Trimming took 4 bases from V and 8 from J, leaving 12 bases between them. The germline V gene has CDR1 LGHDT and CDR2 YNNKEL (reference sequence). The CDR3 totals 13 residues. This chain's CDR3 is CASSPPGVDIQYF. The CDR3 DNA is TGTGCCAGCAGCCCGCCCGGCGTGGACATTCAGTACTTC. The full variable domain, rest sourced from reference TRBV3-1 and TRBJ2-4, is DTAVSQTPKYLVTQMGNDKSIKCEQNLGHDTMYWYKQDSKKFLKIMFSYNNKELIINETVPNRFSPKSPDKAHLNLHINSLELGDSAVYFCASSPPGVDIQYFGAGTRLSVL.

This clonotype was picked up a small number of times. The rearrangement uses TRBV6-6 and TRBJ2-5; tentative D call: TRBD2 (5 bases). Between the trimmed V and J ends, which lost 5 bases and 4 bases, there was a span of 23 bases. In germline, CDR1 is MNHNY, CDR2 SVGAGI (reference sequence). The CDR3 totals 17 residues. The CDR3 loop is CASSKERERPRRETQYF. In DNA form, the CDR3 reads TGTGCCAGCAGTAAGGAGAGGGAGCGCCCCAGGAGAGAGACCCAGTACTTC.